The entry that follows covers one TCR beta chain sequence. Its antigen is not identified. This sample is drawn from a study of T cell repertoires in cytomegalovirus infection. Study details: Shared public TCR beta signatures pointed to both CMV infection and a matching HLA type.

Overall study findings and caveats: Identification of carriers of CMV plus the relevant HLA was performed using cumulative public TCR beta family frequency. HLA-C-restricted CMV-specific TCR beta clonotypes prevailed in the ex vivo response.

TCRdb reprocessed the reads via MiXCR and lists one record per CDR3 protein. The table has some 320,000 distinct CDR3 sequences, more than 8% seen once; the top ten hold roughly 4.5%. J was trimmed by 2 bases and V by 5 bases; bases with no gene match: 12. Per germline, CDR1 SEHNR and CDR2 FQNEAQ (reference sequence). The CDR3 is 19 residues long. This sequence was found in a human donor in good health (CMV status not recorded). Some clones in this sample may be carry-over from other donors' samples. The rearrangement links TRBV7-9 to TRBJ2-3; 14 nucleotides line up with TRBD2. Input material: PBMCs. CDR3 protein: CASSPPRGLAGDSTDTQYF. Here the CDR3 DNA reads TGTGCCAGCAGCCCGCCCAGGGGACTAGCGGGGGATTCCACAGATACGCAGTATTTT.